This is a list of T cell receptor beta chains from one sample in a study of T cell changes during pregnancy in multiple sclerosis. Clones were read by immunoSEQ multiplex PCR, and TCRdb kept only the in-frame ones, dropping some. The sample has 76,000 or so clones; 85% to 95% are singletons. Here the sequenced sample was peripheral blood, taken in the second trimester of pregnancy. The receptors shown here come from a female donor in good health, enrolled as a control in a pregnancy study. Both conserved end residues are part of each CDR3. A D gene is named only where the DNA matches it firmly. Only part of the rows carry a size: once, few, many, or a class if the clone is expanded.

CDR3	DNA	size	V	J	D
CASSPSPGYEQYF	TGTGCCAGCTCACCGTCCCCAGGATACGAGCAGTACTTC	.	TRBV18	TRBJ2-7	.
CASSLGGGGYEQYF	TGCGCCAGCAGCTTGGGCGGGGGCGGGTACGAGCAGTACTTC	.	TRBV5-1	TRBJ2-7	.
CASSPWTGVSYEQYF	TGTGCCAGCAGTCCGTGGACAGGTGTCTCCTACGAGCAGTACTTC	medium-sized	TRBV27	TRBJ2-7	TRBD1
CASLRDQVNNEQFF	TGTGCCAGCCTAAGAGATCAGGTAAACAATGAGCAGTTCTTC	.	TRBV2	TRBJ2-1	.
CASSLVEGRETQYF	TGTGCCAGCAGCTTGGTGGAGGGGAGGGAGACCCAGTACTTC	once	TRBV5-6	TRBJ2-5	.
CATSRARTGGNTEAFF	TGTGCCACCAGCAGGGCAAGGACAGGGGGGAACACTGAAGCTTTCTTT	.	TRBV15	TRBJ1-1	TRBD1
CASSPPGYGYTF	TGTGCCAGCAGCCCCCCCGGCTATGGCTACACCTTC	.	TRBV7-8	TRBJ1-2	.
CASSVGGSLIRITDTQYF	TGTGCCAGCAGCGTTGGCGGGTCCCTGATCAGGATCACAGATACGCAGTATTTT	.	TRBV5-8	TRBJ2-3	.
CASSLGLAGTQETQYF	TGTGCCAGCAGTTTGGGACTAGCGGGGACCCAAGAGACCCAGTACTTC	.	TRBV6-5	TRBJ2-5	TRBD2
CASRSGQGFGSYNSPLHF	TGTGCCAGTAGGTCGGGACAGGGGTTCGGGTCCTATAATTCACCCCTCCACTTT	.	TRBV19	TRBJ1-6	TRBD1
CAWSVSASNQPQHF	TGTGCCTGGAGTGTAAGCGCTAGCAATCAGCCCCAGCATTTT	.	TRBV30	TRBJ1-5	.
CASSVGGLSYEQYF	TGTGCCAGCAGCGTCGGGGGGCTGAGCTACGAGCAGTACTTC	.	TRBV7-2	TRBJ2-7	.
CATSRDWAPGVTNQPQHF	TGTGCCACCAGCAGAGATTGGGCGCCAGGGGTGACCAATCAGCCCCAGCATTTT	.	TRBV15	TRBJ1-5	.
CASSLGQVQYEQYF	TGTGCCAGTAGTCTCGGACAGGTCCAGTACGAGCAGTACTTC	.	TRBV19	TRBJ2-7	TRBD1
CASSAEAGRTEAFF	TGTGCCAGCAGCGCAGAAGCGGGACGAACTGAAGCTTTCTTT	.	TRBV9	TRBJ1-1	.
CASSEALGGSNQPQHF	TGTGCCAGCAGTGAAGCGCTCGGAGGGTCCAATCAGCCCCAGCATTTT	.	TRBV2	TRBJ1-5	.
CASSDSTSGGANEQFF	TGTGCCAGCAGTGACTCGACTAGCGGGGGGGCCAATGAGCAGTTCTTC	.	TRBV6-4	TRBJ2-1	TRBD2
CASSPEEDRALADTQYF	TGTGCCAGCAGCCCGGAGGAAGACAGGGCCCTTGCAGATACGCAGTATTTT	.	TRBV4-2	TRBJ2-3	TRBD1
CASSGLAACTDTQYF	TGTGCCAGCAGTGGACTAGCGGCTTGCACAGATACGCAGTATTTT	.	TRBV6-7	TRBJ2-3	TRBD2
CASSVEAALPDTQYF	TGTGCCAGCAGCGTTGAAGCGGCGTTACCGGATACGCAGTATTTT	.	TRBV9	TRBJ2-3	.
CASSFGGGPNQPQHF	TGTGCCAGCAGTTTCGGGGGTGGACCCAATCAGCCCCAGCATTTT	once	TRBV6-5	TRBJ1-5	.
CASSLGTDLLTQYF	TGTGCCAGCAGCTTAGGGACAGACCTTCTTACGCAGTATTTT	once	TRBV6-5	TRBJ2-3	TRBD1
CASSLAVLAGGNTGELFF	TGTGCCAGCAGCTTGGCCGTTCTAGCGGGGGGGAACACCGGGGAGCTGTTTTTT	once	TRBV5-4	TRBJ2-2	TRBD2
CAWTRGPMNTEAFF	TGTGCCTGGACCAGGGGGCCGATGAACACTGAAGCTTTCTTT	.	TRBV30	TRBJ1-1	TRBD1
CASSSTGVVTDTQYF	TGTGCCAGCAGTTCTACAGGGGTAGTCACAGATACGCAGTATTTT	.	TRBV6-5	TRBJ2-3	TRBD1
CASSLRGTGDGGSPLHF	TGTGCCAGCAGCTTGAGAGGGACAGGGGATGGGGGTTCACCCCTCCACTTT	.	TRBV7-2	TRBJ1-6	TRBD1
CASSQVPPDSGVSYEQYF	TGCGCCAGCAGCCAAGTACCCCCTGATAGCGGGGTATCCTACGAGCAGTACTTC	.	TRBV4-1	TRBJ2-7	TRBD2
CASSFLPSVGTGELFF	TGTGCCAGCAGCTTTCTCCCTAGCGTGGGCACCGGGGAGCTGTTTTTT	.	TRBV5-4	TRBJ2-2	.
CASSFDRVSNQPQHF	TGTGCCAGCAGTTTCGACAGGGTTAGCAATCAGCCCCAGCATTTT	.	TRBV5-8	TRBJ1-5	TRBD1
CASSQLPGGGTEAFF	TGTGCCAGCAGCCAACTCCCCGGCGGGGGAACTGAAGCTTTCTTT	once	TRBV7-9	TRBJ1-1	.
CASSYGGDLNTEAFF	TGTGCCAGCAGTTACGGCGGGGACCTTAACACTGAAGCTTTCTTT	.	TRBV6-5	TRBJ1-1	.
CASSYPGHRTEAFF	TGTGCCAGCAGCTACCCGGGACACCGGACTGAAGCTTTCTTT	.	TRBV7-9	TRBJ1-1	.
CAWKPGHPPEAFF	TGTGCCTGGAAACCGGGACACCCGCCTGAAGCTTTCTTT	.	TRBV30	TRBJ1-1	.
CSVEEWTRGSPYEQYF	TGCAGCGTTGAAGAGTGGACTCGTGGTTCCCCCTACGAGCAGTACTTC	.	TRBV29-1	TRBJ2-7	.
CASSLRGPAATNEKLFF	TGTGCCAGCAGCTTAAGGGGGCCGGCAGCAACTAATGAAAAACTGTTTTTT	.	TRBV7-2	TRBJ1-4	TRBD1
CASSQVSGSSYEQYF	TGTGCCAGCAGCCAAGTTTCCGGGAGCTCCTACGAGCAGTACTTC	.	TRBV14	TRBJ2-7	.
CASSESDTEAFF	TGTGCCAGCAGTGAATCGGACACTGAAGCTTTCTTT	.	TRBV25-1	TRBJ1-1	.
CASSMGGVSFEQYF	TGTGCCAGTAGTATGGGGGGGGTCAGCTTCGAGCAGTACTTC	.	TRBV19	TRBJ2-7	TRBD2
CASSLMAAGSGNTIYF	TGTGCCAGCAGCTTAATGGCGGCGGGCTCTGGAAACACCATATATTTT	.	TRBV7-3	TRBJ1-3	.
CASSLAQGGSPLHF	TGTGCCAGCAGCTTAGCACAGGGTGGGTCACCCCTCCACTTT	.	TRBV7-8	TRBJ1-6	.
CASSLGGRSYEQYF	TGCGCCAGCAGCTTGGGTGGGCGCTCCTACGAGCAGTACTTC	.	TRBV5-1	TRBJ2-7	.
CASSPGAGARETQYF	TGTGCCAGCTCACCAGGGGCAGGGGCACGGGAGACCCAGTACTTC	.	TRBV18	TRBJ2-5	.
CASSAGVEQYF	TGTGCCAGCAGCGCCGGGGTTGAGCAGTACTTC	.	TRBV9	TRBJ2-7	.
CASSLTDRAYNEQFF	TGTGCCAGCAGCTTAACAGACAGGGCCTACAATGAGCAGTTCTTC	.	TRBV11-2	TRBJ2-1	TRBD1
CASGGTGLSPLHF	TGTGCCAGCGGAGGGACAGGTTTATCACCCCTCCACTTT	.	TRBV9	TRBJ1-6	TRBD1
CASSLELPGTGDEQFF	TGTGCCAGCAGCTTGGAGTTGCCGGGGACGGGGGATGAGCAGTTCTTC	.	TRBV5-5	TRBJ2-1	.
CASSVLDRAFF	TGTGCCAGCAGTGTACTCGACAGGGCTTTCTTT	.	TRBV2	TRBJ1-1	.
CASSFGGRGQGSGNEQFF	TGTGCCAGCAGCTTTGGGGGCCGGGGACAGGGATCGGGCAATGAGCAGTTCTTC	.	TRBV5-4	TRBJ2-1	TRBD1
CATSGEETQYF	TGTGCCACCTCGGGGGAAGAGACCCAGTACTTC	.	TRBV6-5	TRBJ2-5	.
CASSESGTSYLETQYF	TGTGCCAGCAGTGAATCCGGGACTAGCTATTTAGAGACCCAGTACTTC	.	TRBV9	TRBJ2-5	TRBD2
CASSLDNSGGYGYTF	TGTGCCAGCAGCTTGGACAACTCGGGGGGCTATGGCTACACCTTC	.	TRBV11-3	TRBJ1-2	.
CASSPLGGGGLETQYF	TGTGCCAGCTCACCACTTGGAGGGGGAGGGCTGGAGACCCAGTACTTC	.	TRBV18	TRBJ2-5	.
CASSVGDVARQGYEQYF	TGTGCCAGCAGCGTAGGAGATGTCGCGAGACAGGGCTACGAGCAGTACTTC	.	TRBV9	TRBJ2-7	TRBD1